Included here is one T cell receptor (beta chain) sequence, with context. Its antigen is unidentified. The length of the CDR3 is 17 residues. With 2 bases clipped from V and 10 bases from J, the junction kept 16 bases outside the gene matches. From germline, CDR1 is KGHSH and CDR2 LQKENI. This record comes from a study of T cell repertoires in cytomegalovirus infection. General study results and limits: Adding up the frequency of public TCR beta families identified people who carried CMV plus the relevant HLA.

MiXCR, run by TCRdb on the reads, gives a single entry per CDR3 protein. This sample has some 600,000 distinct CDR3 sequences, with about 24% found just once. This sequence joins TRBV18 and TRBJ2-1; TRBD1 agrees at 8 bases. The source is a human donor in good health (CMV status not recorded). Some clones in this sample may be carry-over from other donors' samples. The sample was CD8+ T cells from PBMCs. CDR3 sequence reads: CASSPEAGQGPSFEQFF. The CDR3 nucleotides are TGTGCCAGCTCACCAGAGGCAGGACAGGGACCCTCCTTCGAGCAGTTCTTC.